This T cell receptor beta chain was identified during a study of T-cell reconstitution after alpha-beta-depleted transplantation in children. The CDR3 covers 14 residues. Trimming stripped 5 bases from V and 6 bases from J, with 15 bases between. For TCRbeta, the library was prepared with unique molecular identifiers. TCRdb passed the PCR reads through MiXCR, listing each CDR3 protein once. There are about 400,000 distinct CDR3 sequences in the sample; about a fifth occur only once, and approximately 3.9% lies in the top ten. There are a few counts of this clonotype. This specimen was PBMCs from the stem cell graft donor, taken from the stem cell graft. This chain joins TRBV12-3 or TRBV12-4 and TRBJ2-3; D is uncertain. The origin of this receptor is a human donor who donated a stem cell graft to a child with acute myeloid leukemia. The CDR3 DNA reads TGTGCCAGCAGTCGCGGACCTCCCCGGGATACGCAGTATTTT. This codes for CASSRGPPRDTQYF.